The rows below give T cell receptor beta chains drawn from one sample of a study of early T cells in non-severe SARS-CoV-2 infection. TCRdb passed the 5' RACE reads through MiXCR, listing each CDR3 protein once. The sample consists of some 34,000 distinct CDR3 sequences, under 5.5% of them appearing once. The sequenced material came from whole blood. These receptors originate from an adult who was a healthcare worker with PCR-confirmed SARS-CoV-2 infection or an uninfected control (not recorded which). The CDR3 runs from the conserved cysteine through the conserved F or W. D genes are given only for firm matches. Not every row has a clone size; where given, it reads once, few, many or a size class.

D gene | J gene | V gene | clone size | CDR3 protein | CDR3 DNA
- | TRBJ1-2 | TRBV28 | many | CASRGSANAYTF | TGTGCCAGCAGGGGGAGTGCTAATGCCTACACCTTC
- | TRBJ2-5 | TRBV7-9 | many | CASSLYGTFQETQYF | TGTGCCAGCAGCTTATACGGTACCTTCCAAGAGACCCAGTACTTC
TRBD2 | TRBJ2-1 | TRBV20-1 | few | CSALAGGPDEQFF | TGCAGTGCCCTAGCGGGGGGGCCGGATGAGCAGTTCTTC
- | TRBJ2-2 | TRBV7-8 | - | CASSLEEANTGELFF | TGTGCCAGCAGCTTAGAAGAGGCGAACACCGGGGAGCTGTTTTTT
TRBD1 | TRBJ1-5 | TRBV7-9 | many | CASSLGGTGASNQPQHF | TGTGCCAGCAGCTTAGGGGGTACAGGGGCCAGCAATCAGCCCCAGCATTTT
- | TRBJ2-4 | TRBV20-1 | many | CSAPGGEAKNIQYF | TGCAGTGCCCCAGGGGGGGAAGCCAAAAACATTCAGTACTTC
- | TRBJ1-5 | TRBV2 | many | CASSLTGANQPQHF | TGTGCCAGCAGTCTTACAGGCGCCAATCAGCCCCAGCATTTT
- | TRBJ1-6 | TRBV13 | many | CASSLKGIQLSPLHF | TGTGCCAGCAGCTTAAAGGGGATACAACTGTCACCCCTCCACTTT
TRBD1 | TRBJ2-1 | TRBV7-2 | many | CASSPFSLRTGRNEQFF | TGTGCCAGCAGCCCTTTTTCATTGAGGACAGGGCGCAATGAGCAGTTCTTC
- | TRBJ2-3 | TRBV3-1 | many | CASSQVRGGDTQYF | TGTGCCAGCAGCCAAGTCAGGGGAGGGGATACGCAGTATTTT
TRBD1 | TRBJ2-3 | TRBV6-1 | - | CASSVPTGLPTDRGGDTQYF | TGTGCCAGCAGTGTCCCTACGGGCCTACCAACTGACAGGGGTGGGGATACGCAGTATTTT
- | TRBJ2-1 | TRBV6-1 | many | CASSEAGIDRSSYNEQFF | TGTGCCAGCAGTGAAGCAGGGATAGACAGGAGCTCCTACAATGAGCAGTTCTTC
TRBD1 | TRBJ2-7 | TRBV28 | many | CASSSPGQGLYEQYF | TGTGCCAGCAGTTCCCCGGGACAGGGTCTTTACGAGCAGTACTTC
- | TRBJ1-1 | TRBV7-9 | many | CATARGDTEAFF | TGTGCCACGGCCAGGGGAGACACTGAAGCTTTCTTT
- | TRBJ2-3 | TRBV29-1 | few | CSVGYSTDTQYF | TGCAGCGTGGGTTATAGCACAGATACGCAGTATTTT
- | TRBJ1-2 | TRBV6-4 | - | CASSDTPGTGYTF | TGTGCCAGCAGTGACACGCCGGGGACCGGCTACACCTTC
TRBD2 | TRBJ2-3 | TRBV9 | many | CASSVGGGGTDTQYF | TGTGCCAGCAGCGTAGGCGGGGGGGGCACAGATACGCAGTATTTT
- | TRBJ1-4 | TRBV28 | many | CASSLSWWGNEKLFF | TGTGCCAGCAGTTTATCTTGGTGGGGGAATGAAAAACTGTTTTTT
- | TRBJ2-1 | TRBV30 | many | CASSSLTRNEQFF | TGTGCCAGTTCCAGCCTCACAAGGAATGAGCAGTTCTTC
TRBD1 | TRBJ2-3 | TRBV20-1 | few | CSARVPDRGTDTQYF | TGCAGTGCTAGGGTCCCTGACAGGGGCACAGATACGCAGTATTTT
TRBD2 | TRBJ2-5 | TRBV30 | many | CAWSNSGGPETQYF | TGTGCCTGGAGTAATAGCGGGGGCCCAGAGACCCAGTACTTC
- | TRBJ1-1 | TRBV5-4 | many | CASSFGTGTEAFF | TGTGCCAGCAGCTTTGGAACGGGCACTGAAGCTTTCTTT
- | TRBJ2-3 | TRBV28 | few | CASSSPAGGPTDTQYF | TGTGCCAGCAGTTCCCCCGCTGGCGGGCCCACAGATACGCAGTATTTT
TRBD2 | TRBJ2-1 | TRBV6-4 | many | CASSDSSGGADEQFF | TGTGCCAGCAGTGACTCTAGCGGGGGGGCCGATGAGCAGTTCTTC
- | TRBJ1-1 | TRBV7-9 | many | CASSPPRGSYTEAFF | TGTGCCAGCAGCCCCCCCAGGGGCTCTTACACTGAAGCTTTCTTT
TRBD1 | TRBJ2-7 | TRBV3-1 | - | CASSQDMTQGAYEQYF | TGTGCCAGCAGCCAAGATATGACACAGGGGGCATACGAGCAGTACTTC
TRBD1 | TRBJ2-1 | TRBV5-1 | many | CASSLEGQIYNEQFF | TGCGCCAGCAGCTTGGAGGGACAGATCTACAATGAGCAGTTCTTC
- | TRBJ1-2 | TRBV20-1 | many | CSARATEPGGYTF | TGCAGTGCTAGAGCGACAGAGCCTGGAGGCTACACCTTC
TRBD2 | TRBJ2-1 | TRBV5-1 | many | CASSPLAGSTNEQFF | TGCGCCAGCAGCCCACTAGCGGGGTCCACCAATGAGCAGTTCTTC
- | TRBJ1-3 | TRBV20-1 | many | CSASWLTGNTIYF | TGCAGTGCTAGTTGGTTAACTGGAAACACCATATATTTT
- | TRBJ2-4 | TRBV12-3/TRBV12-4 | few | CASGRGARENIQYF | TGTGCCAGCGGCCGGGGGGCGCGAGAAAACATTCAGTACTTC
- | TRBJ2-4 | TRBV12-3/TRBV12-4 | many | CASSFDREPAKNIQYF | TGTGCCAGCAGTTTCGACCGGGAGCCAGCCAAAAACATTCAGTACTTC
- | TRBJ2-7 | TRBV7-2 | once | CASSLGGAPYEQYF | TGTGCCAGCAGCTTAGGAGGGGCACCCTACGAGCAGTACTTC
TRBD1 | TRBJ1-1 | TRBV7-6 | many | CASSQIPGQGTMNTEAFF | TGTGCCAGCAGCCAGATACCGGGACAGGGAACCATGAACACTGAAGCTTTCTTT
- | TRBJ2-3 | TRBV12-5 | few | CASGLVGVDTQYF | TGTGCTAGTGGTTTGGTTGGTGTGGATACGCAGTATTTT
- | TRBJ2-4 | TRBV11-2 | many | CASSSENLAKNIQYF | TGTGCCAGCAGCTCAGAAAATCTAGCCAAAAACATTCAGTACTTC
TRBD1 | TRBJ2-2 | TRBV5-1 | many | CASSYRGQNTGELFF | TGCGCCAGCTCCTACAGGGGGCAGAACACCGGGGAGCTGTTTTTT
TRBD1 | TRBJ2-7 | TRBV13 | many | CASSPRGTGAYEQYF | TGTGCCAGCAGCCCTAGGGGGACAGGGGCCTACGAGCAGTACTTC
TRBD2 | TRBJ2-3 | TRBV20-1 | many | CSARVAGGPADTQYF | TGCAGTGCTAGAGTTGCGGGGGGGCCGGCAGATACGCAGTATTTT
- | TRBJ1-1 | TRBV7-2 | many | CASSLEAFF | TGTGCCAGCAGCTTAGAAGCTTTCTTT
TRBD2 | TRBJ2-7 | TRBV12-3/TRBV12-4 | many | CASRFSGGRGEQYF | TGTGCCAGCAGATTTAGCGGGGGAAGAGGCGAGCAGTACTTC
TRBD2 | TRBJ2-1 | TRBV12-3/TRBV12-4 | many | CASSLTSGGADKFF | TGTGCCAGCAGCCTGACTAGCGGGGGGGCCGATAAGTTCTTC
TRBD1 | TRBJ2-7 | TRBV29-1 | - | CSVETMGQGDYEQYF | TGCAGCGTTGAGACGATGGGACAGGGAGACTACGAGCAGTACTTC